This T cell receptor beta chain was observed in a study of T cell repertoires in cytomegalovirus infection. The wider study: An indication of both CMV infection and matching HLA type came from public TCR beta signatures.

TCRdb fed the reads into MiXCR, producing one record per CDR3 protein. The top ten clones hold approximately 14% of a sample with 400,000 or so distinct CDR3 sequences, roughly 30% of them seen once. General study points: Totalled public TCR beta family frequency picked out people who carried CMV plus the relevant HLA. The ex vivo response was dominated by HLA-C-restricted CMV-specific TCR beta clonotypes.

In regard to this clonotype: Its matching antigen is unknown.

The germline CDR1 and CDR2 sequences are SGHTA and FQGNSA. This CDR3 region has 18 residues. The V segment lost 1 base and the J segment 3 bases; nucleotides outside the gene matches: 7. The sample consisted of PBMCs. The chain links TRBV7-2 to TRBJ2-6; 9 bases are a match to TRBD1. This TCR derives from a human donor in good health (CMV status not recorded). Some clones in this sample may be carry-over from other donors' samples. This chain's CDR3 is CASSLGGQGIGGANVLTF. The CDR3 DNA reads TGTGCCAGCAGCTTAGGGGGACAGGGAATAGGTGGGGCCAACGTCCTGACTTTC.